At least ten counts were recorded for the clone carrying this T cell receptor beta chain. The antigen remains undetermined. This entry comes from a study of identical twins' blood T cells. Study summary: Roughly six alpha and roughly six beta libraries together yielded 50 million to 65 million reads. Study outcomes and limitations: Twins shared about as many clonotypes as their cloneset sizes predicted.

All three twin pairs grew up together with likely shared infections and vaccines. Germline CDR1 MNHNY, CDR2 SVGAGI (reference sequence). Deletions cut 5 bases from V and 7 bases from J, with 12 bases between. The CDR3 runs 13 residues. TCRdb reprocessed the 5' RACE reads via MiXCR and lists one record per CDR3 protein. This table holds 350,000 to 400,000 distinct CDR3 sequences, over 25% found once. The sequenced material came from PBMCs. This clonotype originated in a woman aged 18-49 years in good health. The chain combines TRBV6-6 with TRBJ2-1; unclear D gene. The chain's CDR3 is CASSPRLENEQFF. The CDR3 DNA reads as TGTGCCAGCAGTCCCCGACTGGAAAATGAGCAGTTCTTC.